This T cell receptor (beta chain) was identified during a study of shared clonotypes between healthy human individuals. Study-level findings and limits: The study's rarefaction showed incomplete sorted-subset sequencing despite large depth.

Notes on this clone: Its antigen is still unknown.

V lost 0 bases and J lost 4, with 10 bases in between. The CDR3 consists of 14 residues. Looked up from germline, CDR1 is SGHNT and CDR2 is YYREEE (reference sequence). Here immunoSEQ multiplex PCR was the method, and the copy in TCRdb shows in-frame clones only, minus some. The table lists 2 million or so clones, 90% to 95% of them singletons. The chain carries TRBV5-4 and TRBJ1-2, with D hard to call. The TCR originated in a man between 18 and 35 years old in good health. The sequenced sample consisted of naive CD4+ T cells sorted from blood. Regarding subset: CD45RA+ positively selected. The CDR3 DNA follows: TGTGCCAGCAGCTTGGATGCTAAGGGCTATGGCTACACCTTC. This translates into CASSLDAKGYGYTF. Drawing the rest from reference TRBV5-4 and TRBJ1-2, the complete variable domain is ETGVTQSPTHLIKTRGQQVTLRCSSQSGHNTVSWYQQALGQGPQFIFQYYREEENGRGNFPPRFSGLQFPNYSSELNVNALELDDSALYLCASSLDAKGYGYTFGSGTRLTVV.